These 3 T cell receptor beta chains share one sample of origin, sequenced in a study of T-cell reconstitution after alpha-beta-depleted transplantation in children. Library preparation (for TCRbeta) was performed with unique molecular identifiers. TCRdb recomputed calls from the PCR reads with MiXCR, one row per CDR3 protein. The repertoire includes some 110,000 distinct CDR3 sequences, 10% of them detected once, and less than 40% sits in the top ten. The material was PBMCs, obtained before TCRalphabeta/CD19-depleted stem cell transplant. The receptors shown here come from a boy younger than 10 with acute lymphoblastic leukemia, due to receive a stem cell transplant.

The rearrangement uses TRBV12-3 or TRBV12-4 and TRBJ2-1; weak D call: TRBD2 (5 bases). V was trimmed by 0 bases and J by 6 bases, leaving 9 bases between them. The CDR3 runs to 14 residues. The CDR3 region has the DNA TGTGCCAGCAGTTTAGCGGGAGTTCTCAATGAGCAGTTCTTC. This encodes CASSLAGVLNEQFF.

This clonotype appeared a few times. This chain connects TRBV9 to TRBJ2-1; TRBD2 matches at 9 bases. The V and J ends lost 0 bases and 6 bases, in that order; junction bases with no gene match: 10. Germline assignment: CDR1 SGDLS and CDR2 YYNGEE. This CDR3 is built from 17 residues. CDR3 region: CASSVDPPSGIVNEQFF. CDR3 DNA sequence: TGTGCCAGCAGCGTAGATCCCCCTAGCGGGATAGTCAATGAGCAGTTCTTC.

V and J are TRBV7-8 and TRBJ2-5; tentatively, D is TRBD1 (6 bases). The CDR3 consists of 14 residues. Germline loops: CDR1 SGHVS, CDR2 FQNEAQ. The ends were cut back, 6 bases at V and 4 bases at J, with 15 bases in the middle. CDR3 loop: CASSSHGRGETQYF. In DNA form, the CDR3 reads TGTGCCAGCAGTTCCCATGGCAGGGGAGAGACCCAGTACTTC.